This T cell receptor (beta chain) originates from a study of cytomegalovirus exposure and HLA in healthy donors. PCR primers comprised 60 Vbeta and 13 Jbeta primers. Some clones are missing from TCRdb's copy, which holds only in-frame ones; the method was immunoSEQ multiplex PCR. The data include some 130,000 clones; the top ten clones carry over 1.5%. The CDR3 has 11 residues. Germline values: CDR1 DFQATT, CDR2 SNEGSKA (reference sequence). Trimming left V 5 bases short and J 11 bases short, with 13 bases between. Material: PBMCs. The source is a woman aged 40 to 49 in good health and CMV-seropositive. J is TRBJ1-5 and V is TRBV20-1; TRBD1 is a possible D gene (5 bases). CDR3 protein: CSAGSGESQHF. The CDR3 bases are TGCAGTGCTGGTTCGGGGGAGTCCCAGCATTTT.